This entry features one TCR beta chain sequence. This clonotype was counted only a few times. No cognate antigen has been identified for it. No per-base quality is available; no much larger clone lies one base away. Every donor in the study was a healthy Caucasian. Three pairs of female monozygotic twins, all aged 18 to 29 years, made up the twin cohort. CD4+ and CD8+ T cell populations were isolated with positive isolation kits from Invitrogen. The data originate from a study of identical twins listed by TCRdb under 2016. About the study as a whole: The study deep-sequenced TCR alpha and beta repertoires from monozygotic twins, unrelated adults of various ages and cord blood to test whether fetal clonotypes persist. To rule out contamination, the twin experiments were replicated at different times with different library preparation protocols. What the work shows at the level of the full study, not this receptor alone: Excess twin sharing in beta out-of-frame sequences was weaker because fewer shared sequences lowered the signal-to-noise ratio. Abundant cord blood beta clonotypes had fewer insertions, young adult naive repertoires showed a similar but weaker trend, and memory repertoires showed no such trend. Because the same donors could not be followed over many years, conclusions were based on cross-sectional statistical analysis. In monozygotic twins, out-of-frame TCR alpha sharing was systematically underestimated by recombination models, although the models agreed with sharing between unrelated individuals. Compared with coincidental sharing between unrelated individuals, out-of-frame TCR alpha sequences shared between twins had an excess of sequences with low generation probability. Zero-insertion analyses could be partly confounded by invariant T cells such as MAIT and iNKT, though diverse VJ usage argued against such confounding for most clonotypes.

From cysteine to phenylalanine, the CDR3 is 16 amino acids long. Only the CDR3 region is kept as DNA, spanning 48 bases read in frame from base 1. Relative to germline, V is 0 bases shorter and J is 4 bases shorter, with 14 bases between their ends. CDR1 is given as MRHNA and CDR2 as SNTAGT, both from the germline V gene. Libraries were prepared through 5' RACE. The instrument given in TCRdb is Illumina HiSeq 2000. A universal primer binding site was introduced by template switching, and a unique molecular identifier was present in the final cDNA, enabling accurate counting of TCR cDNA molecules. Specific primers in the conserved constant-segment region were used to synthesize first-strand cDNA for the TCR alpha and beta chains. To control for contamination, every cDNA library was double barcoded, receiving both a SMART-Mk sample barcode and Illumina barcodes. TruSeq adapter sequences, together with Illumina sample barcodes, were added in two successive PCR steps. Sequencing of the TCR alpha and beta cDNA libraries was done on the Illumina HiSeq platform using custom primers. Under the source paper's analysis protocol: MiGEC was used to process raw reads and extract unique molecular identifiers, and MiXCR was used to find CDR3 positions. Recombination models were inferred per individual with the repgenHMM and IGoR tools using an EM algorithm. The tcR package in R was used for shared clonotype analysis, with sharing normalized by the product of cloneset sizes. To study raw recombination free of thymic and clonal selection effects, out-of-frame nonproductive sequences were analyzed. The raw public data were reprocessed by TCRdb itself: fastp quality trimming at Q25, MiXCR clonotype calling, in-frame beta chains only. Merged by CDR3 protein, the rows form single entries marked with the most common genes and DNA. The V and J calls come from TCRdb's annotation, not from the publication. The sample table shows hundreds of thousands of distinct CDR3 sequences, and approximately 13% are seen once. Roughly 7.8% of the sample comes from the top ten.

The data also belong to a second study, concerning yellow fever vaccine responses in identical twins. As described in the second report: According to the authors, the vaccine-induced T cell response in identical twins seemed to be partly convergent and partly specific to each individual. Focusing on identical twins, the study followed the T cell clones that responded to the vaccine, and did so with precision.

This chain is built from TRBV6-4 and TRBJ2-3; possibly the D gene is TRBD2, per 6 matching bases. The specimen sequenced was CD8+ T cells sorted from blood. The receptor comes from a woman younger than 35 in good health. Here the CDR3 is given as CASSDSAGSSSDTQYF. DNA sequence: TGTGCCAGCAGTGACTCTGCGGGGAGTAGCTCAGATACGCAGTATTTT.